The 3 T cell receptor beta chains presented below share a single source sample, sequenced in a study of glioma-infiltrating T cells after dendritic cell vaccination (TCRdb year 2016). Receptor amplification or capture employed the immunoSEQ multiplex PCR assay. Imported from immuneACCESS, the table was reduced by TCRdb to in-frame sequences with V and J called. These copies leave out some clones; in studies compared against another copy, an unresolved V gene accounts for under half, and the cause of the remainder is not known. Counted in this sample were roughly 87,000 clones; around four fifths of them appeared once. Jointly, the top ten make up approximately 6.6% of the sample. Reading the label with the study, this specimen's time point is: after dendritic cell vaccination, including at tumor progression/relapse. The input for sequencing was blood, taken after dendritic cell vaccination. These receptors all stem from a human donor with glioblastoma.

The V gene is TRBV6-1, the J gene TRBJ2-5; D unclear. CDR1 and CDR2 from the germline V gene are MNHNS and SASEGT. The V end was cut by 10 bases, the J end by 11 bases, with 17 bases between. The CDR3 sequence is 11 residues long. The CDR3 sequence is CATSRIIEQYF. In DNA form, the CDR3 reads TGTGCCACATCCCGTATAATTGAGCAGTACTTC.

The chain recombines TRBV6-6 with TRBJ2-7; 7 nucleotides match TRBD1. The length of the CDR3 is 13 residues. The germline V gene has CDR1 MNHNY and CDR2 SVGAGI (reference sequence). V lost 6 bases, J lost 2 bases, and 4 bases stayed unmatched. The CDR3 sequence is CASRRQGPYEQYF. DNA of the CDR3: TGTGCCAGCAGAAGACAGGGTCCCTACGAGCAGTACTTC.

CDR3 coding DNA: TGTGCCAGCAGCCAAGCCGGGACAGAAGACCAAGAGACCCAGTACTTC. This encodes CASSQAGTEDQETQYF. The chain carries TRBV4-2 and TRBJ2-5, with 7 bases aligning to TRBD1. J lost 0 bases, V lost 1 base, and 5 bases had no gene match. CDR1 is LGHNA, CDR2 YNFKEQ, per germline. The CDR3 consists of 16 residues.